The 12 T cell receptor beta chains below were found in one sample sequenced in a study of shared clonotypes between healthy human individuals. The method was immunoSEQ multiplex PCR; TCRdb's version includes in-frame clones alone and lacks a portion of them. The table has 2 million to 2.5 million clones, around 90% seen once. Sequenced material: naive CD4+ T cells from PBMCs. As for subset: CD45RA+ positively selected. These receptors were taken from a man aged 18 to 30 in good health. Some clones in this sample may be carry-over from other donors' samples.

This clone is a singleton in its sample. This chain links TRBV19 with TRBJ2-2; D is uncertain. V was pared by 6 bases and J by 7 bases, with 9 bases between. The CDR3 spans 12 residues. CDR1 and CDR2 from the germline V gene are LNHDA and SQIVND (reference sequence). The CDR3 coding sequence is TGTGCCAGTAGACCCCACGGCGGGGAGCTGTTTTTT. Its protein product is CASRPHGGELFF.

The chain joins TRBV5-4 to TRBJ1-1, with 7 bases matching TRBD1. The CDR3 has 15 amino acids. Trimming at V came to 4 bases and at J to 4 bases, leaving 10 bases not matched to a gene. CDR1 SGHNT and CDR2 YYREEE come from the germline V gene (reference sequence). This CDR3 is CASSPPGTVLTEAFF. DNA for the CDR3: TGTGCCAGCAGCCCCCCGGGGACAGTCCTCACTGAAGCTTTCTTT.

The CDR3 region is CASSSLGTSTDTQYF. Here the CDR3 DNA reads TGTGCCAGCAGTTCCCTTGGGACTAGCACAGATACGCAGTATTTT. The chain employs TRBV6-5 and TRBJ2-3, with D perhaps matching TRBD2 (6 bases). This CDR3 has 15 residues. V lost 4 bases and J lost 0, with 11 bases in between. Per germline, CDR1 MNHEY and CDR2 SVGAGI.

The chain recombines TRBV28 with TRBJ2-2; possible D gene TRBD2, 5 bases. Germline-derived CDR1 and CDR2 are MDHEN and SYDVKM. This CDR3 has 15 amino acids. The V and J ends lost 10 bases and 6 bases respectively, with 21 bases between them. CDR3 protein: CATHGELEGAGELFF. Here the CDR3 DNA reads TGTGCCACCCACGGGGAACTAGAAGGCGCCGGGGAGCTGTTTTTT.

This chain connects TRBV28 to TRBJ2-7, with D possibly TRBD2 on 6 matching bases. CDR1 and CDR2 (germline): MDHEN, SYDVKM. V was trimmed by 8 bases and J by 2 bases, leaving 13 bases between them. The CDR3 length is 13 residues. CDR3 sequence reads: CASRIAGTYEQYF. The CDR3 DNA sequence: TGTGCCAGCCGCATTGCGGGGACCTACGAGCAGTACTTC. The full variable domain, its missing parts supplied by reference TRBV28 and TRBJ2-7, is DVKVTQSSRYLVKRTGEKVFLECVQDMDHENMFWYRQDPGLGLRLIYFSYDVKMKEKGDIPEGYSVSREKKERFSLILESASTNQTSMYLCASRIAGTYEQYFGPGTRLTVT.

This chain uses TRBV6-6 with TRBJ2-7; no definite D call. There are 15 residues in the CDR3. V was shortened by 6 bases and J by 4 bases, with 19 bases between the two germline ends. Looked up from germline, CDR1 is MNHNY and CDR2 is SVGAGI (reference sequence). In DNA form, the CDR3 reads TGTGCCAGCAGACCCCCCCTAGACCGGCTTTACGAGCAGTACTTC. Its protein product is CASRPPLDRLYEQYF.

The rearrangement joins TRBV28 to TRBJ2-7; tentative D call: TRBD2 (6 bases). Germline V CDR1 and CDR2: MDHEN, SYDVKM. The CDR3 length is 15 residues. The V end was cut by 6 bases, the J end by 5 bases, with 20 bases between. CDR3: CASSAGAGKVDEQYF. In DNA, the CDR3 is TGTGCCAGCAGCGCCGGGGCGGGGAAGGTGGACGAGCAGTACTTC.

The V gene is TRBV18, the J gene TRBJ1-1; D might be TRBD1 (6 bases). The CDR3 is 17 residues long. V was clipped by 2 bases and J by 6 bases, with 22 bases between them. Germline-derived CDR1 and CDR2 are KGHSH and LQKENI. The CDR3 reads CASSPIGPGAGDPEAFF. The CDR3 nucleotides read TGTGCCAGCTCACCAATTGGTCCCGGGGCAGGGGACCCTGAAGCTTTCTTT.

This sequence joins TRBV18 and TRBJ2-1, with 7 bases matching TRBD1. The CDR3 totals 14 residues. V lost 1 base to trimming and J lost 7 bases; unmatched junction nucleotides: 4. Germline lookup yields CDR1 KGHSH and CDR2 LQKENI. The CDR3, as DNA: TGTGCCAGCTCACCACAGGGACAGTCGAATGAGCAGTTCTTC. It codes for CASSPQGQSNEQFF.

In its sample, this clone was seen a few times. This sequence joins TRBV6-5 and TRBJ1-1; perhaps TRBD1 as D (6 bases). The V and J ends lost 6 bases and 10 bases respectively, with 15 bases between them. CDR3 length: 12 residues. Germline-derived CDR1 and CDR2 are MNHEY and SVGAGI. The CDR3 here is CASRGQIGRAFF. DNA for the CDR3: TGTGCCAGCAGGGGACAAATCGGTCGAGCTTTCTTT.

In DNA form, the CDR3 reads TGTGCCAGCAGTTTTCTAGCGGGAGCGAGCACCGGGGAGCTGTTTTTT. Residues: CASSFLAGASTGELFF. The chain recombines TRBV27 with TRBJ2-2, with 10 bases matching TRBD2. The length of the CDR3 is 16 residues. V was clipped by 3 bases and J by 4 bases; unmatched bases: 5. Germline CDR1 MNHEY, CDR2 SMNVEV (reference sequence).

With respect to this clone: This sample also contains other DNA sequences that code for the same CDR3. The J gene is TRBJ2-7, the V gene TRBV5-1; the match to TRBD2 covers 13 bases. Germline loops: CDR1 SGHRS, CDR2 YFSETQ. The CDR3 spans 15 residues. Trimming removed 4 bases from V and 2 bases from J; junction bases left unmatched: 3. The CDR3 DNA is TGCGCCAGCAGCCGAACTAGCGGGAGGGCCTACGAGCAGTACTTC. This codes for CASSRTSGRAYEQYF.